This T cell receptor beta chain was observed in a study of cytomegalovirus exposure and HLA in healthy donors. Whole-study context: For the roughly 400 genotyped donors, 81% fell within the Caucasian-associated ancestry cluster. Findings and caveats of the study: Reported findings show TCR beta sequences accurately forecast HLA-A and HLA-B alleles in most subjects.

CDR3 size: 18 residues. Per the germline V gene, CDR1 is SGHRS and CDR2 is YFSETQ. To note about this clone: Antigen specificity is unknown. One end of the junction fails to match germline, which may point to a read error.

Though probably carrying unrecorded immune exposures, donors were nominally healthy at sampling. PCR was performed using 60 Vbeta and 13 Jbeta primers. Repertoires were generated with immunoSEQ multiplex PCR, while TCRdb's copy carries only in-frame clones and drops some. This table has roughly 180,000 clones, around 78% appearing once. Sequences were obtained from PBMCs. The chain couples TRBV5-1 to TRBJ2-3, with 9 bases identical to TRBD1. This TCR was sampled from a woman aged 45-59 years in good health and CMV-seropositive. CDR3 nucleotides: TGCGCCAGCAGTTTGGGACAGGGCCCAAGGGTGGTAACAGATACGCAGTATTTT. Residues: CASSLGQGPRVVTDTQYF.